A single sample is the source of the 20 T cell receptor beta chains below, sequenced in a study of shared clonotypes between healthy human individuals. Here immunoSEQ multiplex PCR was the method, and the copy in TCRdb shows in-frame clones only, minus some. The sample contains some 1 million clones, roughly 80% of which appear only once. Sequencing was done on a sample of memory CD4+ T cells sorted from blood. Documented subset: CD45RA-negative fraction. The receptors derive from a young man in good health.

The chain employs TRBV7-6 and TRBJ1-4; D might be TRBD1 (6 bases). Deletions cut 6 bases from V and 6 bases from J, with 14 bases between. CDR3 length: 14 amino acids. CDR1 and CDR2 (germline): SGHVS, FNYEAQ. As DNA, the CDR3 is TGTGCCAGCAGTAGACAGAGGGGGGATGAAAAACTGTTTTTT. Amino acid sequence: CASSRQRGDEKLFF.

CDR3 sequence reads: CASRMTGSSGANVLTF. The CDR3 DNA reads TGTGCCAGCAGGATGACAGGGAGCTCTGGGGCCAACGTCCTGACTTTC. The V and J genes are TRBV2 and TRBJ2-6; 7 nucleotides line up with TRBD1. There are 16 residues in the CDR3. V was clipped by 6 bases and J by 0 bases; unmatched bases: 5. CDR1 SNHLY and CDR2 FYNNEI come from the germline V gene.

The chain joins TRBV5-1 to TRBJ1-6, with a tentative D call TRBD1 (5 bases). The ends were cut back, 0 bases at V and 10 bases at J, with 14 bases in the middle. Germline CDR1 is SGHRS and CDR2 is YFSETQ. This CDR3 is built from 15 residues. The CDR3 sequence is CASSLGWDLESPLHF. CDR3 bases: TGCGCCAGCAGCTTGGGGTGGGACCTGGAGTCACCCCTCCACTTT.

CDR3 coding DNA: TGTGCCAGCAGCCAAGGACTAGCGGCCCCCTACGAGCAGTACTTC. Its translation: CASSQGLAAPYEQYF. The chain carries TRBV2 and TRBJ2-7; 10 positions match TRBD2. The CDR3 sequence is 15 residues long. The trim removed 6 bases at V and 2 bases at J, leaving 7 bases unmatched. The germline CDR1 and CDR2 sequences are SNHLY and FYNNEI.

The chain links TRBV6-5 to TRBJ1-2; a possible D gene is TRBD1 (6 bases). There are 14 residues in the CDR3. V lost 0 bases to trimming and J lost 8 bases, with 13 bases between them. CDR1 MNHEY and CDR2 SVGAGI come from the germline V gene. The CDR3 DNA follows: TGTGCCAGCAGTTACTCGCGGGGGGCCTACGGCTACACCTTC. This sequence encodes CASSYSRGAYGYTF.

The CDR3 bases are TGTGCCAGCAGCTTAGGGCTGGGAGCCCACGGGGAGCTGTTTTTT. Its protein is CASSLGLGAHGELFF. The chain combines TRBV7-2 with TRBJ2-2; the D gene is possibly TRBD2 (5 bases). In germline, CDR1 is SGHTA, CDR2 FQGNSA. The V gene lost 1 base and the J gene lost 7 bases, with 13 bases spanning the gap. This CDR3 is 15 amino acids long.

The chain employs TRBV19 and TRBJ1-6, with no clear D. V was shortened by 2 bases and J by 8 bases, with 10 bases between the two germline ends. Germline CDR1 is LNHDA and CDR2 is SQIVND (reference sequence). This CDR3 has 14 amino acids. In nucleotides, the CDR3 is TGTGCCAGTAGTATAAGGGAAAATGATTCACCCCTCCACTTT. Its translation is CASSIRENDSPLHF.

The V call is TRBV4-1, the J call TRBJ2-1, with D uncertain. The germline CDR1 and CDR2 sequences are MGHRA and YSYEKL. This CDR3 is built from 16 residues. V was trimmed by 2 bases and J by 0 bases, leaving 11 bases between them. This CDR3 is CASSQKGQNSYNEQFF. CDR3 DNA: TGCGCCAGCAGCCAAAAGGGCCAGAACTCCTACAATGAGCAGTTCTTC.

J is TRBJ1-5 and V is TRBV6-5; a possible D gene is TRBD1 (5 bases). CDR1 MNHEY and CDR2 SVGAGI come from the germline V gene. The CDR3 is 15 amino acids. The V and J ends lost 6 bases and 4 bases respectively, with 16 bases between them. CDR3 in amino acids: CASSRAGTENQPQHF. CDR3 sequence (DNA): TGTGCCAGCAGCCGGGCCGGGACGGAGAATCAGCCCCAGCATTTT.

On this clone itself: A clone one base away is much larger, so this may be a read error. The CDR3 protein is CASSLDGAGTDTQYF. CDR3 DNA sequence: TGTGCCAGCAGCTTGGACGGGGCGGGCACAGATACGCAGTATTTT. V is TRBV5-6 and J is TRBJ2-3; the D gene could be TRBD1 or TRBD2 (5 bases each). CDR1 and CDR2 (germline): SGHDT, YYEEEE. CDR3 length: 15 residues. Trimming removed 0 bases from V and 1 base from J, with 9 bases in between.

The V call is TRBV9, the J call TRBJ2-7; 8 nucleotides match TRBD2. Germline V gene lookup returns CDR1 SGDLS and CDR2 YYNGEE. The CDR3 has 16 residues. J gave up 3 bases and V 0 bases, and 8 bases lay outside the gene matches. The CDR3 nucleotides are TGTGCCAGCAGCGTAGCAGGTAGCGGGGCGTTCTACGAGCAGTACTTC. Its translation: CASSVAGSGAFYEQYF.

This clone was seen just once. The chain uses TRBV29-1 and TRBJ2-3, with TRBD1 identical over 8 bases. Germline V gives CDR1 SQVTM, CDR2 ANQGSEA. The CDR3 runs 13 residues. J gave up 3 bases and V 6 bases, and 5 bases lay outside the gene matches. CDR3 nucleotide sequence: TGCAGCGTCACAGGGGGGTTTACAGATACGCAGTATTTT. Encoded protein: CSVTGGFTDTQYF.

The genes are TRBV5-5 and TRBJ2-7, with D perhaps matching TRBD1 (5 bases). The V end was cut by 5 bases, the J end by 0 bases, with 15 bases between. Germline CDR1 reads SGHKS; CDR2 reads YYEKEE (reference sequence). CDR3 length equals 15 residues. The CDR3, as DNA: TGTGCCAGCAGGTGGGCCCACCAGGGCTCCTACGAGCAGTACTTC. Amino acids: CASRWAHQGSYEQYF.

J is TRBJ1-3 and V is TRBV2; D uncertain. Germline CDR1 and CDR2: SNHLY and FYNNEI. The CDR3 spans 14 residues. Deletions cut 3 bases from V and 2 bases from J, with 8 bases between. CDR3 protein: CASSETRAGNTIYF. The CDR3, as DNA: TGTGCCAGCAGTGAGACCCGGGCTGGAAACACCATATATTTT.

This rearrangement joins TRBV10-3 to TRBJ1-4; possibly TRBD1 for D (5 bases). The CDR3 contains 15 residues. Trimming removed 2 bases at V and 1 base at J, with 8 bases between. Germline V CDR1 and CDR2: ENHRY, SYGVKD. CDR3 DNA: TGTGCCATCAGTGAGGGAGGGGTAACTAATGAAAAACTGTTTTTT. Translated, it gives CAISEGGVTNEKLFF.

CDR3 sequence reads: CSVVDTGELARYEQYF. CDR3 nucleotide sequence: TGCAGCGTTGTGGATACAGGGGAACTGGCTAGGTACGAGCAGTACTTC. The chain is built from TRBV29-1 and TRBJ2-5; TRBD1 matches at 7 bases. With the DNA end fitting TRBJ2-7 better, the J assignment may be wrong. The germline V gene encodes CDR1 SQVTM and CDR2 ANQGSEA. The CDR3 totals 16 residues.

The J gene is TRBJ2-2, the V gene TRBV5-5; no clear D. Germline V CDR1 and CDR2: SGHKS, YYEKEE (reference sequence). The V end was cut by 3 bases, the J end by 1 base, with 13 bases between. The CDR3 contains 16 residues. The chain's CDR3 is CASSSYRTENTGELFF. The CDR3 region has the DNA TGTGCCAGCAGCTCTTACCGCACCGAGAACACCGGGGAGCTGTTTTTT.

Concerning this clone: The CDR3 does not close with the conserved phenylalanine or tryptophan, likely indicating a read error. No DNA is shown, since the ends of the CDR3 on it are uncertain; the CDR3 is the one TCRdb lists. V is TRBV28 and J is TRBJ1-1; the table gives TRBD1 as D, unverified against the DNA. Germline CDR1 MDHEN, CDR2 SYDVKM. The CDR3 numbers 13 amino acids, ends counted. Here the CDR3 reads CASSLTGTAESHS.

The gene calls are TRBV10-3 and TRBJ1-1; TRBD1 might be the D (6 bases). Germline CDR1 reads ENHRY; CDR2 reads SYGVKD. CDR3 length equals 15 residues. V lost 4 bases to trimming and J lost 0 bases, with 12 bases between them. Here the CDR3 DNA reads TGTGCCATCAGTGTTGGACAGCTCATGAACACTGAAGCTTTCTTT. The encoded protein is CAISVGQLMNTEAFF.

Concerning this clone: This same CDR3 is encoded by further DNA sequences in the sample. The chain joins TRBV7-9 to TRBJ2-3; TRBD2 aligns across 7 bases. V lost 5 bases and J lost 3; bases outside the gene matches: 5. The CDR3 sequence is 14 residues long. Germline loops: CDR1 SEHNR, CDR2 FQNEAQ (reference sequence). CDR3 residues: CASSASGRTDTQYF. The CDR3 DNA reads TGTGCCAGCAGCGCTAGCGGAAGGACAGATACGCAGTATTTT.